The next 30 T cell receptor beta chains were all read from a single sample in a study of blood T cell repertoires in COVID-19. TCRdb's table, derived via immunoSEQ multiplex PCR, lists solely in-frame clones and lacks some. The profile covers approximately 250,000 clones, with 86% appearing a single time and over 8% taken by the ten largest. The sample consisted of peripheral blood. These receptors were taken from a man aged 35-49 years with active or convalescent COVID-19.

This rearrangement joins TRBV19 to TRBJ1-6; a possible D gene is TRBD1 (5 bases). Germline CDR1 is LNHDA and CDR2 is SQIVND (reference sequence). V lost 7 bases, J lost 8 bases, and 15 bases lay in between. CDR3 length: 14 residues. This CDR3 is CASTPGEPHSPLHF. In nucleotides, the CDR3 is TGTGCCAGTACCCCGGGGGAGCCCCATTCACCCCTCCACTTT. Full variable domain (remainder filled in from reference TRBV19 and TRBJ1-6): DGGITQSPKYLFRKEGQNVTLSCEQNLNHDAMYWYRQDPGQGLRLIYYSQIVNDFQKGDIAEGYSVSREKKESFPLTVTSAQKNPTAFYLCASTPGEPHSPLHFGNGTRLTVT.

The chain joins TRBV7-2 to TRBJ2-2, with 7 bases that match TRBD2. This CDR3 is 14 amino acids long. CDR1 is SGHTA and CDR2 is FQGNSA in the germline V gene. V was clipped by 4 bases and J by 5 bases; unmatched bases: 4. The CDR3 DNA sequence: TGTGCCAGCAGCTATGGGGAGGGGACCGGGGAGCTGTTTTTT. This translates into CASSYGEGTGELFF.

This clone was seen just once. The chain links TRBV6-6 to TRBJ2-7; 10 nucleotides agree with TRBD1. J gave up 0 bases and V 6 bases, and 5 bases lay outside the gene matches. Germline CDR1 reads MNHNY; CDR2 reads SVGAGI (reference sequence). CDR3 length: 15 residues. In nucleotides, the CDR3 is TGTGCCAGCAGCCTGGGACAGGGGTTCTCCTACGAGCAGTACTTC. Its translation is CASSLGQGFSYEQYF.

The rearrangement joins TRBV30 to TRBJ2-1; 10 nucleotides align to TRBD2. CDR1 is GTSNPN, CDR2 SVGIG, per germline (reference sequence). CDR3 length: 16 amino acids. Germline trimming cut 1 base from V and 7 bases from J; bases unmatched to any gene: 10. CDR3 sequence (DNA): TGTGCCTGGAGTGATGAAGCGGGGGGGCCTCCAAATGAGCAGTTCTTC. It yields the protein CAWSDEAGGPPNEQFF.

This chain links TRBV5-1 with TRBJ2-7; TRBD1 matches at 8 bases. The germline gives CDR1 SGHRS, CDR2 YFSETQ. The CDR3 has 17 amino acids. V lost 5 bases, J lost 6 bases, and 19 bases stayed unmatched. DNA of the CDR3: TGCGCCAGCAGTTCGTTGCAAGGACAGGGAATTCGGTTCGAGCAGTACTTC. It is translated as CASSSLQGQGIRFEQYF.

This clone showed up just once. CDR3 coding DNA: TGCGCCAGCAGCTATGACACTAGCTATGGCTACACCTTC. Translated, it gives CASSYDTSYGYTF. The V gene is TRBV5-1, the J gene TRBJ1-2; D gene ambiguous. The germline V gene has CDR1 SGHRS and CDR2 YFSETQ. The V end lost 3 bases, the J end lost 4 bases, and 10 bases lay between the germline ends. This CDR3 has 13 amino acids.

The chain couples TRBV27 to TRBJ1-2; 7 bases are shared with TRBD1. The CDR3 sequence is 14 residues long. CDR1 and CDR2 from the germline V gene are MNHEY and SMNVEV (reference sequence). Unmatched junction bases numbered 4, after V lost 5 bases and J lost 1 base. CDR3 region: CASSTRDSNYGYTF. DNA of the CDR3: TGTGCCAGCAGTACCCGGGACAGTAACTATGGCTACACCTTC.

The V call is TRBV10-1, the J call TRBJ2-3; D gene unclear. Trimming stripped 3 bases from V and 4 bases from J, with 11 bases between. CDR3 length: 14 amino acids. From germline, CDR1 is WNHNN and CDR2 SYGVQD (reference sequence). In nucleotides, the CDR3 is TGCGCCAGCAGTGAAAGTAGCCTCTCAGATACGCAGTATTTT. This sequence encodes CASSESSLSDTQYF.

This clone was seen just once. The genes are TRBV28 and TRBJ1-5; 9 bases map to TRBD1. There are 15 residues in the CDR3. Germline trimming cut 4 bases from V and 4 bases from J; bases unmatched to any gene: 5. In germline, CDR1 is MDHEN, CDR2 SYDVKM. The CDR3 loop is CASSSTGGPNQPQHF. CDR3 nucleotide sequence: TGTGCCAGCAGTTCGACAGGGGGGCCAAATCAGCCCCAGCATTTT.

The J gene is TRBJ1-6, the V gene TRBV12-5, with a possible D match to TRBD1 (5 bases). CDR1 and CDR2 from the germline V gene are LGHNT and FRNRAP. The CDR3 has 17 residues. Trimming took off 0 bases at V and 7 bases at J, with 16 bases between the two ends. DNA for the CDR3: TGTGCTAGTGGTTTGGTCCTTGGGGCCGCGGGGAATTCACCCCTCCACTTT. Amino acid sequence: CASGLVLGAAGNSPLHF.

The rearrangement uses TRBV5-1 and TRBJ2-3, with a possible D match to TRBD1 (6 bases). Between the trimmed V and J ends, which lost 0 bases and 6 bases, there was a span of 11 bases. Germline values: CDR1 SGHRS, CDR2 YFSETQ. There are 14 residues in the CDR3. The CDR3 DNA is TGCGCCAGCAGCTTGGAGGGGGTTGCGGATACGCAGTATTTT. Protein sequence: CASSLEGVADTQYF. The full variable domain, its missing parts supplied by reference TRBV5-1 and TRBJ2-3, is KAGVTQTPRYLIKTRGQQVTLSCSPISGHRSVSWYQQTPGQGLQFLFEYFSETQRNKGNFPGRFSGRQFSNSRSEMNVSTLELGDSALYLCASSLEGVADTQYFGPGTRLTVL.

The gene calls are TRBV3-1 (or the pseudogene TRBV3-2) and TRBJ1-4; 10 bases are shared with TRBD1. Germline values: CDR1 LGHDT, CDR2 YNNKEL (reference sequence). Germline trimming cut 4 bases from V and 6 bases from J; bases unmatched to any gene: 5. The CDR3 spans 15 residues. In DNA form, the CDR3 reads TGTGCCAGCAGCCGCAGGACAGGGGGGGATGAAAAACTGTTTTTT. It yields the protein CASSRRTGGDEKLFF.

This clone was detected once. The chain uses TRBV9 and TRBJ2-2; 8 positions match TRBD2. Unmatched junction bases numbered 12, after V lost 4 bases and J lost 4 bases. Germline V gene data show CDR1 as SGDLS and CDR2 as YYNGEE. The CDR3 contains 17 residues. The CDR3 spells CASSTLRAGVPTGELFF. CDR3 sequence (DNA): TGTGCCAGCAGCACACTTCGAGCGGGGGTCCCCACCGGGGAGCTGTTTTTT. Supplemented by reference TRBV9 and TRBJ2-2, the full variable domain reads DSGVTQTPKHLITATGQRVTLRCSPRSGDLSVYWYQQSLDQGLQFLIQYYNGEERAKGNILERFSAQQFPDLHSELNLSSLELGDSALYFCASSTLRAGVPTGELFFGEGSRLTVL.

CDR3 nucleotides: TGTGCCAGCAGCCCCCCTCAGGCGGGGGGCCTATGCGAGTTCTTC. Translation: CASSPPQAGGLCEFF. The V and J genes are TRBV9 and TRBJ2-1; 8 bases are a match to TRBD2. J lost 14 bases, V lost 4 bases, and 17 bases had no gene match. Germline CDR1 and CDR2: SGDLS and YYNGEE. The CDR3 is made up of 15 amino acids. Full variable domain (rest looked up from reference TRBV9 and TRBJ2-1): DSGVTQTPKHLITATGQRVTLRCSPRSGDLSVYWYQQSLDQGLQFLIQYYNGEERAKGNILERFSAQQFPDLHSELNLSSLELGDSALYFCASSPPQAGGLCEFFGPGTRLTVL.

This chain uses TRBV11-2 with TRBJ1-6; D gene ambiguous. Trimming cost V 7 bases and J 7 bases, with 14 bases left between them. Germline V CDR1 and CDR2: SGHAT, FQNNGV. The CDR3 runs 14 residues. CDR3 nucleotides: TGTGCCAGCACCCTAGCGGCCGGGAATTCACCCCTCCACTTT. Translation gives CASTLAAGNSPLHF.

The CDR3 protein is CASSPGGLAGTQFF. DNA for the CDR3: TGTGCCAGCAGCCCGGGGGGACTAGCGGGGACGCAGTTCTTC. V is TRBV7-3 and J is TRBJ2-1; 13 bases are a match to TRBD2. V was pared by 5 bases and J by 12 bases, with 7 bases of the junction left unmatched. Germline V gives CDR1 SGHTA, CDR2 FQGTGA. The CDR3 loop spans 14 amino acids. The full variable domain, in which reference TRBV7-3 and TRBJ2-1 provide the parts outside the CDR3, is GAGVSQTPSNKVTEKGKYVELRCDPISGHTALYWYRQSLGQGPEFLIYFQGTGAADDSGLPNDRFFAVRPEGSVSTLKIQRTERGDSAVYLCASSPGGLAGTQFFGPGTRLTVL.

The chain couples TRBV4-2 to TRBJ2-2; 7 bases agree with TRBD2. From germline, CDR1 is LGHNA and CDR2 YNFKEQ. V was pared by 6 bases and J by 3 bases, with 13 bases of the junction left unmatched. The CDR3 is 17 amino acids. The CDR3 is CASSDTGTTIYTGELFF. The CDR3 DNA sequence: TGTGCCAGCAGTGACACCGGGACTACCATTTACACCGGGGAGCTGTTTTTT.

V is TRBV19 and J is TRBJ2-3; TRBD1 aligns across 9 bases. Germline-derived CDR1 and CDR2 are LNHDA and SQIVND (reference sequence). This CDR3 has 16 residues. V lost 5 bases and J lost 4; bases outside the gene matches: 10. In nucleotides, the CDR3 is TGTGCCAGTAGTCGACGGACAGGGGTTCTCCCAGATACGCAGTATTTT. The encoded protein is CASSRRTGVLPDTQYF.

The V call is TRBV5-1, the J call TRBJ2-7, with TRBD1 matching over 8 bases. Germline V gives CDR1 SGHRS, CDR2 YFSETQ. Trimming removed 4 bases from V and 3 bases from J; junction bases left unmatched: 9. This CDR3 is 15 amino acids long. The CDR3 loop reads CASSRDTGGGYEQYF. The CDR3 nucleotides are TGCGCCAGCAGCAGAGACACAGGGGGAGGCTACGAGCAGTACTTC.

The CDR3 coding sequence is TGTGCCATAAGGGGGGGCCAAGAGACCCAGTACTTC. It yields the protein CAIRGGQETQYF. J is TRBJ2-5 and V is TRBV24-1; TRBD2 is a possible D gene (7 bases). CDR1 KGHDR and CDR2 SFDVKD come from the germline V gene. V lost 11 bases and J 1 base, leaving 10 bases between the germline ends. The CDR3 contains 12 residues.

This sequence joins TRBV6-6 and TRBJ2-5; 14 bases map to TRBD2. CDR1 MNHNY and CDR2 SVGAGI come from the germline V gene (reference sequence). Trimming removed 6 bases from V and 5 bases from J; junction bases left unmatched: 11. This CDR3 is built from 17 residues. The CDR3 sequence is CASSRLAGGTWWETQYF. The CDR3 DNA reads TGTGCCAGCAGCCGACTAGCGGGAGGGACTTGGTGGGAGACCCAGTACTTC.

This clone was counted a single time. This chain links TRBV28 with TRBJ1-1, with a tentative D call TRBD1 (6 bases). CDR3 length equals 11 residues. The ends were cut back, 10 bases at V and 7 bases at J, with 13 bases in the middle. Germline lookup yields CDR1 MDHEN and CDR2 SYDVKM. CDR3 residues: CATNTGYEAFF. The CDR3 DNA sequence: TGTGCCACTAATACAGGGTATGAAGCTTTCTTT.

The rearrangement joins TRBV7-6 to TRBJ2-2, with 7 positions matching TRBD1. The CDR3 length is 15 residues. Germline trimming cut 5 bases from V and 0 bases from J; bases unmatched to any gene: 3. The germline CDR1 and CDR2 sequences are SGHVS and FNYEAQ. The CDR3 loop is CASSDRVANTGELFF. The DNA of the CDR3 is TGTGCCAGCAGCGACAGGGTCGCGAACACCGGGGAGCTGTTTTTT.

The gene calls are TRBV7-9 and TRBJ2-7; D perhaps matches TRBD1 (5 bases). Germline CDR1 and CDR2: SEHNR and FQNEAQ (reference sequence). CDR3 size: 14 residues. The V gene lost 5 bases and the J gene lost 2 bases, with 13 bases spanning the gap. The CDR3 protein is CASSERGGPYEQYF. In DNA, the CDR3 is TGTGCCAGCAGCGAAAGGGGTGGGCCCTACGAGCAGTACTTC. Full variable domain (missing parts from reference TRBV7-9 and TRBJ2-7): DTGVSQNPRHKITKRGQNVTFRCDPISEHNRLYWYRQTLGQGPEFLTYFQNEAQLEKSRLLSDRFSAERPKGSFSTLEIQRTEQGDSAMYLCASSERGGPYEQYFGPGTRLTVT.

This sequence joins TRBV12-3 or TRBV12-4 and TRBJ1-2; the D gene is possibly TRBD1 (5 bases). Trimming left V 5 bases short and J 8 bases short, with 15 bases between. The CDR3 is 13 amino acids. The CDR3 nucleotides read TGTGCCAGCAGTCCTCTCCAGGGCGGAGGCTACACCTTC. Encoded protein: CASSPLQGGGYTF.

The CDR3 sequence: CASSENRREKQFF. The CDR3 nucleotides read TGTGCCAGCAGTGAAAATAGGCGGGAGAAGCAGTTCTTC. The genes are TRBV2 and TRBJ2-1; TRBD2 agrees at 7 bases. V was pared by 2 bases and J by 11 bases, with 6 bases of the junction left unmatched. Germline assignment: CDR1 SNHLY and CDR2 FYNNEI. This CDR3 is 13 amino acids long.

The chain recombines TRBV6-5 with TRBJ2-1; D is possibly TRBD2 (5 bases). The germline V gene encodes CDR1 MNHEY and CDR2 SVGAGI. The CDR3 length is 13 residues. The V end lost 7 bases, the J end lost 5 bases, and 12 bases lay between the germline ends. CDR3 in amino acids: CASIGWRDNEQFF. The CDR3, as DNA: TGTGCCAGCATTGGTTGGCGGGACAATGAGCAGTTCTTC.

CDR3 sequence reads: CASSVTQETQYF. The CDR3 nucleotides read TGTGCCAGCAGTGTAACACAAGAGACCCAGTACTTC. This chain connects TRBV25-1 to TRBJ2-5, with D unresolved. This CDR3 is 12 amino acids long. Germline lookup yields CDR1 MGHDK and CDR2 SYGVNS. The V gene lost 4 bases and the J gene lost 2 bases, with 5 bases spanning the gap.

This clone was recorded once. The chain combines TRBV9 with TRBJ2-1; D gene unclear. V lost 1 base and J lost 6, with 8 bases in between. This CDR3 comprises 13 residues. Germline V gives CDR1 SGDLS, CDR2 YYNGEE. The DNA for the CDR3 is TGTGCCAGCAGCGTATCCGGAGTCAATGAGCAGTTCTTC. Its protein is CASSVSGVNEQFF.

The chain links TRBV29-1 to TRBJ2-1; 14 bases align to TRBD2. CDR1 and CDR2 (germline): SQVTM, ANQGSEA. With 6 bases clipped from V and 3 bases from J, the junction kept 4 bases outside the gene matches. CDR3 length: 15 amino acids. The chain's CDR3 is CSVAGLAGGYNEQFF. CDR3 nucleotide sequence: TGCAGCGTCGCTGGACTAGCGGGGGGCTACAATGAGCAGTTCTTC.